This entry features one T cell receptor beta chain sequence. Its antigen remains unidentified. This CDR3 is built from 16 residues. Trimming cost V 0 bases and J 4 bases, with 16 bases left between them. CDR1 is SGDLS and CDR2 is YYNGEE in the germline V gene. This sample was included in a study of T cell responses to AZD1222 COVID-19 vaccine. Study-level findings and limits: The peak T cell response came first, and repertoires were sampled only after it. Variant regions that are unmutated are reportedly the target of nearly half of spike-specific TCRs. It should be noted that donors were predominantly white British and more often female, and clonal diversity was possibly underestimated.

Measured with immunoSEQ multiplex PCR; TCRdb has only the in-frame clones, and not every one. The table records about 140,000 clones, 86% of them present only once. The rearrangement uses TRBV9 and TRBJ2-5; D call uncertain. Source: peripheral blood, taken 28 days after the second AZD1222 dose. This TCR was recovered from an adult who received the AZD1222 COVID-19 vaccine. CDR3 nucleotide sequence: TGTGCCAGCAGCGTAGGAGCCAGTGGGGTCGGAGAGACCCAGTACTTC. It yields the protein CASSVGASGVGETQYF.